This is a list of T cell receptor beta chains from one sample in a study of cytomegalovirus exposure and HLA in healthy donors. Method: immunoSEQ multiplex PCR; TCRdb's copy keeps in-frame clones and lacks some. The table records roughly 63,000 clones, 70% to 90% of them present only once. Sequencing used PBMCs. Receptors originate from a woman aged 18-30 years in good health and CMV-seronegative. Each CDR3 is given with its conserved first and last residue. The D gene is left open where the match is weak. Only part of the rows carry a size: once, few, many, or a class if the clone is expanded.

v_gene: TRBV5-1
d_gene: TRBD2
len: 16
j_gene: TRBJ2-1
abundance: NA
CDR3nt: TGCGCCAGCGGCAAACAGGGGACTAGCGGGGTAGCTGAGCAGTTCTTC
CDR3aa: CASGKQGTSGVAEQFF

v_gene: TRBV6-1
d_gene: NA
len: 15
j_gene: TRBJ2-7
abundance: NA
CDR3nt: TGTGCCAGCAGTGAAGAAGTCACAGGGTCCTACGAGCAGTACTTC
CDR3aa: CASSEEVTGSYEQYF

v_gene: TRBV28
d_gene: NA
len: 10
j_gene: TRBJ1-2
abundance: NA
CDR3nt: TGTGCCAGCAGCTTCCATGGCTACACCTTC
CDR3aa: CASSFHGYTF

v_gene: TRBV7-8
d_gene: NA
len: 15
j_gene: TRBJ2-7
abundance: NA
CDR3nt: TGTGCCAGCAGCTTAGATCACAGCGGAACCTACGAGCAGTACTTC
CDR3aa: CASSLDHSGTYEQYF

v_gene: TRBV2
d_gene: TRBD2
len: 16
j_gene: TRBJ2-3
abundance: NA
CDR3nt: TGTGCCAGCAGTCCGGGACTAGCGGGATTCTCAGATACGCAGTATTTT
CDR3aa: CASSPGLAGFSDTQYF

v_gene: TRBV11-2
d_gene: NA
len: 13
j_gene: TRBJ1-3
abundance: NA
CDR3nt: TGTGCCAGCAGCTTAGATGGCGGAAACACCATATATTTT
CDR3aa: CASSLDGGNTIYF

v_gene: TRBV21-1
d_gene: NA
len: 16
j_gene: TRBJ2-7
abundance: NA
CDR3nt: TGTGCCAGGCTGGGGAGGGAAGCACCGAACGTCTACGAGCAGTACTTC
CDR3aa: CARLGREAPNVYEQYF

v_gene: TRBV20-1
d_gene: NA
len: 11
j_gene: TRBJ1-2
abundance: NA
CDR3nt: TGCAGCGCTGGGACTGCCTATGGCTACACCTTC
CDR3aa: CSAGTAYGYTF

v_gene: TRBV5-1
d_gene: TRBD1
len: 15
j_gene: TRBJ2-7
abundance: once
CDR3nt: TGCGCCAGCAGCCCTACCGGGACAGGGTCCTACGAGCAGTACTTC
CDR3aa: CASSPTGTGSYEQYF

v_gene: TRBV19
d_gene: TRBD1
len: 13
j_gene: TRBJ1-1
abundance: NA
CDR3nt: TGTGCCAGTGGGACAGGGGCGTGGACTGAAGCTTTCTTT
CDR3aa: CASGTGAWTEAFF

v_gene: TRBV19
d_gene: TRBD2
len: 16
j_gene: TRBJ2-2
abundance: NA
CDR3nt: TGTGCCAGTAGTATGAGGGCTAGCGGGTACACCGGGGAGCTGTTTTTT
CDR3aa: CASSMRASGYTGELFF

v_gene: TRBV28
d_gene: TRBD1
len: 17
j_gene: TRBJ2-4
abundance: NA
CDR3nt: TGTGCCAGCAGTTTTGGGCAGGGGGCCGGAGCCAAAAACATTCAGTACTTC
CDR3aa: CASSFGQGAGAKNIQYF

v_gene: TRBV2
d_gene: NA
len: 13
j_gene: TRBJ2-4
abundance: NA
CDR3nt: TGTGCCAGCAGTGAGTGGGGGCGGAACATTCAGTACTTC
CDR3aa: CASSEWGRNIQYF

v_gene: TRBV5-1
d_gene: TRBD2
len: 15
j_gene: TRBJ2-1
abundance: NA
CDR3nt: TGCGCCAGCAGGGAGACGGGACTAGCGGGATATGAGCAGTTCTTC
CDR3aa: CASRETGLAGYEQFF

v_gene: TRBV11-2
d_gene: NA
len: 14
j_gene: TRBJ1-3
abundance: NA
CDR3nt: TGTGCCAGCAGCTTAGAACGGGCTGGAAACACCATATATTTT
CDR3aa: CASSLERAGNTIYF

v_gene: TRBV7-9
d_gene: NA
len: 15
j_gene: TRBJ1-1
abundance: NA
CDR3nt: TGTGCCAGCAGCTCCCGGAGCTGGATGAACACTGAAGCTTTCTTT
CDR3aa: CASSSRSWMNTEAFF

v_gene: TRBV6-1
d_gene: TRBD1
len: 15
j_gene: TRBJ1-5
abundance: NA
CDR3nt: TGTGCCAGCAGTGAGGGGACAGGGATCAATCAGCCCCAGCATTTT
CDR3aa: CASSEGTGINQPQHF

v_gene: TRBV4-1
d_gene: TRBD2
len: 18
j_gene: TRBJ2-1
abundance: NA
CDR3nt: TGCGCCAGCAGCCAAGTCCTAGCGGGAGTATCAGGCGGGAATGAGCAGTTCTTC
CDR3aa: CASSQVLAGVSGGNEQFF

v_gene: TRBV28
d_gene: TRBD1
len: 13
j_gene: TRBJ2-7
abundance: NA
CDR3nt: TGTGCCAGCAGTCCGGGACAGACCTACGAGCAGTACTTC
CDR3aa: CASSPGQTYEQYF

v_gene: TRBV6-5
d_gene: TRBD1
len: 15
j_gene: TRBJ2-1
abundance: NA
CDR3nt: TGTGCCAGCAGTTACTCGACAGGGGTATACAATGAGCAGTTCTTC
CDR3aa: CASSYSTGVYNEQFF

v_gene: TRBV7-2
d_gene: NA
len: 11
j_gene: TRBJ2-3
abundance: few
CDR3nt: TGTGCCAGCAGCTTGGAGTATACGCAGTATTTT
CDR3aa: CASSLEYTQYF

v_gene: TRBV2
d_gene: NA
len: 15
j_gene: TRBJ2-7
abundance: NA
CDR3nt: TGTGCCAGCAGTGTTGAGGCGGTGAGCTCCTACGAGCAGTACTTC
CDR3aa: CASSVEAVSSYEQYF

v_gene: TRBV11-2
d_gene: NA
len: 13
j_gene: TRBJ1-1
abundance: NA
CDR3nt: TGTGCCAGCAGCTTGCGGGGAGGCACTGAAGCTTTCTTT
CDR3aa: CASSLRGGTEAFF

v_gene: TRBV5-4
d_gene: TRBD2
len: 15
j_gene: TRBJ2-7
abundance: NA
CDR3nt: TGTGCCAGCAGTCTAGGGTGGCTAGCGGGAGTGGAGCAGTACTTC
CDR3aa: CASSLGWLAGVEQYF

v_gene: TRBV2
d_gene: NA
len: 14
j_gene: TRBJ2-7
abundance: once
CDR3nt: TGTGCCAGCAGTTACGACAGTCCCCACTACGAGCAGTACTTC
CDR3aa: CASSYDSPHYEQYF

v_gene: TRBV6-5
d_gene: TRBD2
len: 13
j_gene: TRBJ2-5
abundance: NA
CDR3nt: TGTGCCAGCAGTTCGACTAGCTTAGAGACCCAGTACTTC
CDR3aa: CASSSTSLETQYF

v_gene: TRBV6-5
d_gene: TRBD2
len: 15
j_gene: TRBJ2-2
abundance: few
CDR3nt: TGTGCCAGCAGTGGACTAGCGGGGGGGCCCGGGGAGCTGTTTTTT
CDR3aa: CASSGLAGGPGELFF

v_gene: TRBV19
d_gene: NA
len: 13
j_gene: TRBJ1-2
abundance: once
CDR3nt: TGTGCCAGTAGTATTCAGGATAACTATGGCTACACCTTC
CDR3aa: CASSIQDNYGYTF

v_gene: TRBV5-5
d_gene: NA
len: 13
j_gene: TRBJ1-1
abundance: NA
CDR3nt: TGTGCCAGCAGCGGGAACAGGGACACTGAAGCTTTCTTT
CDR3aa: CASSGNRDTEAFF

v_gene: TRBV5-1
d_gene: TRBD2
len: 15
j_gene: TRBJ2-3
abundance: NA
CDR3nt: TGCGCCAGCAGCCGGACTAGCGGGAGCACAGATACGCAGTATTTT
CDR3aa: CASSRTSGSTDTQYF

v_gene: TRBV28
d_gene: NA
len: 14
j_gene: TRBJ2-2
abundance: NA
CDR3nt: TGTGCCAGCATAATACAGGGGAACACCGGGGAGCTGTTTTTT
CDR3aa: CASIIQGNTGELFF

v_gene: TRBV18
d_gene: NA
len: 16
j_gene: TRBJ2-7
abundance: once
CDR3nt: TGTGCCAGCTCACAATCAATAATCCAGGGTGGCTACGAGCAGTACTTC
CDR3aa: CASSQSIIQGGYEQYF

v_gene: TRBV5-8
d_gene: NA
len: 16
j_gene: TRBJ1-1
abundance: NA
CDR3nt: TGTGCCAGCAGCTTAGTTGGGGGGGCGCGGAACACTGAAGCTTTCTTT
CDR3aa: CASSLVGGARNTEAFF